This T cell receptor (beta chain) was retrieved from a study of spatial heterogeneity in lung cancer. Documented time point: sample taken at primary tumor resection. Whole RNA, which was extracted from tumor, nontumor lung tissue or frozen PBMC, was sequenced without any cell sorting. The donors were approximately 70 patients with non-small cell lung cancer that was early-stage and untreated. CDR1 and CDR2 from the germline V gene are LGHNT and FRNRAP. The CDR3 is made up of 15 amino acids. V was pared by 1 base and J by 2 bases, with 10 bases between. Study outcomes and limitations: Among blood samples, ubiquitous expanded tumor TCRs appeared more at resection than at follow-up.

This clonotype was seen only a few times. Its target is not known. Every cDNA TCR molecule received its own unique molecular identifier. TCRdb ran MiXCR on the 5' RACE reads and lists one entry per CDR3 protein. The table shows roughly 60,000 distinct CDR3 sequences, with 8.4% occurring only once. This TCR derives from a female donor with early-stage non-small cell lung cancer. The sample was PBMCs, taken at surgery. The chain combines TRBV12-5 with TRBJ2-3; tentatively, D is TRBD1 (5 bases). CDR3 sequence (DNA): TGTGCTAGTGGTTTGGGTCAGGGCCTCACAGATACGCAGTATTTT. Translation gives CASGLGQGLTDTQYF.